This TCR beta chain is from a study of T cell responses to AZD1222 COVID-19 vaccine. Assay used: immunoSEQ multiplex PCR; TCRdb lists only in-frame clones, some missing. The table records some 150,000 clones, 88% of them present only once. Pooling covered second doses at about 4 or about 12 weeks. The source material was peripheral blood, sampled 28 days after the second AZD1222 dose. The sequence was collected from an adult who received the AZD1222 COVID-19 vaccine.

Here the CDR3 reads CASSVRGRSDTQYF. The CDR3, as DNA: TGTGCCAGCAGTGTCAGGGGAAGGTCGGATACGCAGTATTTT. The chain combines TRBV2 with TRBJ2-3; D possibly corresponds to TRBD1 (6 bases). CDR3 length: 14 residues. Germline V gives CDR1 SNHLY, CDR2 FYNNEI. The V and J ends lost 4 bases and 6 bases respectively, with 14 bases between them.